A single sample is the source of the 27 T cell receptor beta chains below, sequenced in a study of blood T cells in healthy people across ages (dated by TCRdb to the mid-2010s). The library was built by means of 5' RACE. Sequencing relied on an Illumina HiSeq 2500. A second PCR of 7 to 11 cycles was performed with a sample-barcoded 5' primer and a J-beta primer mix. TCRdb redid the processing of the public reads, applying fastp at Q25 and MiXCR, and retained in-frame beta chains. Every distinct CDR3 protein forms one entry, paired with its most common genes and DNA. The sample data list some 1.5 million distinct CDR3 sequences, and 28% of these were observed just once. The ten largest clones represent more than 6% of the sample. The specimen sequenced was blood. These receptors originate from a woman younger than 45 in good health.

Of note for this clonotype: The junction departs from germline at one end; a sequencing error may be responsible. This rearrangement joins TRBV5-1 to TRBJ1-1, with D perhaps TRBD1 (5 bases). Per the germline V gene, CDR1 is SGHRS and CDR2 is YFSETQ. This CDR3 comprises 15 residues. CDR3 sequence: CASSLLGVPNTEAFF. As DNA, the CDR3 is TGCGCCAGCAGCTTGTTGGGGGTTCCGAACACTGAGGCTTTCTTT.

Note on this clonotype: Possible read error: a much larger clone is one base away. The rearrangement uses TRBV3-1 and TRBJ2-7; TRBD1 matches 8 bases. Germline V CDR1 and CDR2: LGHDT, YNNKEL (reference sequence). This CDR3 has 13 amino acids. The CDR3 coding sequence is TGTACCAGCAGTCGCAGGGGGCCCTACGAGCAGTACTTC. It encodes CTSSRRGPYEQYF.

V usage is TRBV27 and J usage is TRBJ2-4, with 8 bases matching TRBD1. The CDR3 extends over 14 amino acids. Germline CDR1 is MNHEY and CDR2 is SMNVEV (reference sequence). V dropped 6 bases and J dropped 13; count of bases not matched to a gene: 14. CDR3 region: CASRGQGIYNEQYF. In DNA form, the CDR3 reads TGTGCCAGCAGAGGACAGGGTATTTACAATGAGCAGTACTTC.

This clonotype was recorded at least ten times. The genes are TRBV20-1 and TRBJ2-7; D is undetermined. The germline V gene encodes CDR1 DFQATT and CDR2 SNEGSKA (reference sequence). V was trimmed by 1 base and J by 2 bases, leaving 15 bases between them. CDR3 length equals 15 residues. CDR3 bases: TGCAGTGCTAGAGGTGTCTGGATGTACCCCTACGAGCAGTACTTC. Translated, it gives CSARGVWMYPYEQYF.

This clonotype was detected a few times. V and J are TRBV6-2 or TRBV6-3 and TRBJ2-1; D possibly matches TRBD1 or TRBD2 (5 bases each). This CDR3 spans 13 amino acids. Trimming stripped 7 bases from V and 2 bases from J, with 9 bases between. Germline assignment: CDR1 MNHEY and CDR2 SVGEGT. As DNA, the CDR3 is TGTGCCAGCACGAGGGGTGCCTACAATGAGCAGTTCTTC. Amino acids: CASTRGAYNEQFF.

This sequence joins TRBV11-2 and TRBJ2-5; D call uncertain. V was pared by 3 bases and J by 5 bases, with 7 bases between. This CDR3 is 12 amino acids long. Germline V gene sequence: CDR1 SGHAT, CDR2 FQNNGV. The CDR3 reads CASSFLVETQYF. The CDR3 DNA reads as TGTGCCAGCAGCTTTCTGGTGGAGACCCAGTACTTC.

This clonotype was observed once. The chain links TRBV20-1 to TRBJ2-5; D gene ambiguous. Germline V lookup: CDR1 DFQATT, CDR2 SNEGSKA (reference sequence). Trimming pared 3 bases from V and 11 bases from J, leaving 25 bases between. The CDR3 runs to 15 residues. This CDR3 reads CSASPRTPESDEQYF. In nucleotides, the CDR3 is TGCAGTGCTAGCCCCAGAACACCTGAATCGGATGAGCAGTACTTC.

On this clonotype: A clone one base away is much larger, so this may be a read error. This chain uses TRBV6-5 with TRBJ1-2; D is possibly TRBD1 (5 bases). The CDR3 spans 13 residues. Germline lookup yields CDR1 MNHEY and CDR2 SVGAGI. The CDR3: CVSSLDTASGYTF. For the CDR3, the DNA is TGTGTCAGCAGTTTGGACACGGCTAGTGGCTACACCTTC.

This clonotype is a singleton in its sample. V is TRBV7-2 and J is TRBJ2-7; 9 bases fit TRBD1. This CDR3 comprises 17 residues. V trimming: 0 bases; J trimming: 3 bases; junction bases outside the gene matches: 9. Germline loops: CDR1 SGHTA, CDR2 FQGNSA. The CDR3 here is CASSLAGWWDRVYEQYF. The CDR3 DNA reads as TGTGCCAGCAGCTTAGCCGGGTGGTGGGACAGGGTCTACGAGCAGTACTTC.

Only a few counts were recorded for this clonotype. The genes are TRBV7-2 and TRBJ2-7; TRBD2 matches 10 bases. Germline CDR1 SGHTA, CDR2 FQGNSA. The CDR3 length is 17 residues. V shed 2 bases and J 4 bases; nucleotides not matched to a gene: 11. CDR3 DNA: TGTGCCAGCAGCTTAAGGGGTCGGACTAGCGGATTGTACGAGCAGTACTTC. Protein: CASSLRGRTSGLYEQYF.

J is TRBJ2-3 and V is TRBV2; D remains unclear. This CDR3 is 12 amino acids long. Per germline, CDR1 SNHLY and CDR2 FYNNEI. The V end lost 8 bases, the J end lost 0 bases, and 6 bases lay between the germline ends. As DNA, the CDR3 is TGTGCCAGCTACAGTAGCACAGATACGCAGTATTTT. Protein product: CASYSSTDTQYF.

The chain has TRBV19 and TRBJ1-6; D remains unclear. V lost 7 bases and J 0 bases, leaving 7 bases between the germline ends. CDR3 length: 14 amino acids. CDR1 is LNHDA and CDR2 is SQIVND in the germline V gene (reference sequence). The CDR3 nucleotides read TGTGCCAGTAAGCAAGGCTCCTATAATTCACCCCTCCACTTT. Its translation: CASKQGSYNSPLHF.

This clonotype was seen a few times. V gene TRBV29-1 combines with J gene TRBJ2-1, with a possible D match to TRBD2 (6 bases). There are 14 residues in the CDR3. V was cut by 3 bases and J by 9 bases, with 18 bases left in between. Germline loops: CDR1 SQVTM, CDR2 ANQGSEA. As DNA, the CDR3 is TGCAGCGTTGATTTCCGGGAGAGGGACGGTGAGCAGTTCTTC. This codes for CSVDFRERDGEQFF.

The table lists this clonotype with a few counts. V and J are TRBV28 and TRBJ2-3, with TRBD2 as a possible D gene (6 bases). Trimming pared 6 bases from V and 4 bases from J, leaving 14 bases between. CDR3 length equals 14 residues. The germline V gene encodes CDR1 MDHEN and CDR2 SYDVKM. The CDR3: CASRIRGNADTQYF. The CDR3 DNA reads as TGTGCCAGCAGGATACGCGGGAACGCAGATACGCAGTATTTT.

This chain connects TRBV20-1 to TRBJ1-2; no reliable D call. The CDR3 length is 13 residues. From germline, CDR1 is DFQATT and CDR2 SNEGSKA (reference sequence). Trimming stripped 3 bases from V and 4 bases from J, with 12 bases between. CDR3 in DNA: TGCAGTGCTAGTAGAGGGCTTAGCTATGGCTACACCTTC. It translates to CSASRGLSYGYTF.

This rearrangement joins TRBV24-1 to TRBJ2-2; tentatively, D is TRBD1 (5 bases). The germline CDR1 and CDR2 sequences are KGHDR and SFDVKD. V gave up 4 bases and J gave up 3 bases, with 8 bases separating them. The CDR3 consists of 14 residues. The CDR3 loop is CATSDTGYTGELFF. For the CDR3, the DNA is TGTGCCACCAGTGACACAGGTTACACCGGGGAGCTGTTTTTT.

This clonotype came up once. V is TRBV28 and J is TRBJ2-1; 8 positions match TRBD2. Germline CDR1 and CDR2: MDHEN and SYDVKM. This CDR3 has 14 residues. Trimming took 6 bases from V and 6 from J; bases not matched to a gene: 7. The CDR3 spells CASRETGGANEQFF. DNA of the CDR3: TGTGCCAGCAGGGAGACCGGGGGGGCCAATGAGCAGTTCTTC.

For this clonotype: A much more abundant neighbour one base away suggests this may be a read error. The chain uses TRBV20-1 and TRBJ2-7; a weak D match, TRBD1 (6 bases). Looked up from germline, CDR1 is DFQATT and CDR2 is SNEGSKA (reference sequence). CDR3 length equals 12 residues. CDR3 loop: CSARDGQYEQDF. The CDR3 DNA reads TGCAGTGCTAGAGATGGACAGTACGAGCAGGACTTC.

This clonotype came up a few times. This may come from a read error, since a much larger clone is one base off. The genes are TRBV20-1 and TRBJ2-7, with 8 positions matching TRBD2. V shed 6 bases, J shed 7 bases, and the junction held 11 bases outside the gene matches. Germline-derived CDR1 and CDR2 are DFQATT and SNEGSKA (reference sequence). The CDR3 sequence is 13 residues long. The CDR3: CSAGLAGTNEQYF. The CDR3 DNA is TGCAGTGCGGGCTTAGCGGGAACCAATGAGCAGTACTTC.

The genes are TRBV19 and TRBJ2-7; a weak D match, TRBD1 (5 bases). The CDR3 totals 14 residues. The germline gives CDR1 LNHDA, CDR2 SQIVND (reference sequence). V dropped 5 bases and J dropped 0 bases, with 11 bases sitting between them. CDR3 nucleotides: TGTGCCAGTAGTGAACAGGTTAGCTCCTACGAGCAGTACTTC. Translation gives CASSEQVSSYEQYF. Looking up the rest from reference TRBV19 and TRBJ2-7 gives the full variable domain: DGGITQSPKYLFRKEGQNVTLSCEQNLNHDAMYWYRQDPGQGLRLIYYSQIVNDFQKGDIAEGYSVSREKKESFPLTVTSAQKNPTAFYLCASSEQVSSYEQYFGPGTRLTVT.

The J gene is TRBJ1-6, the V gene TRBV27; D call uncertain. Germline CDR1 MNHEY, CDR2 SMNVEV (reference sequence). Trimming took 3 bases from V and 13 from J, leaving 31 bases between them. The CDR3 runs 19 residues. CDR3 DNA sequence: TGTGCCAGCAGTTTGGGAGTATCCGCGTACGGCTCTATAATTCACCCCCTCCACTTT. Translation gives CASSLGVSAYGSIIHPLHF.

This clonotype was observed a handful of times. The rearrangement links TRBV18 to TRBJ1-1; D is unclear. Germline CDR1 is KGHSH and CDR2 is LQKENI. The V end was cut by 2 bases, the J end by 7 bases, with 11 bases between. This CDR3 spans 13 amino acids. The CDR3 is CASSPGSADEAFF. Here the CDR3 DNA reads TGTGCCAGCTCACCAGGCTCAGCCGATGAAGCTTTCTTT.

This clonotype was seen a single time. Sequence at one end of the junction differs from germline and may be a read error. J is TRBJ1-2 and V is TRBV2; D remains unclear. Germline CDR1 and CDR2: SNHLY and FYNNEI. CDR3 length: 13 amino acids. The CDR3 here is CASREGNNYGYTF. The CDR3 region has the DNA TGTGCCAGCAGGGAAGGGAACAACTATGGCTACACCTTC.

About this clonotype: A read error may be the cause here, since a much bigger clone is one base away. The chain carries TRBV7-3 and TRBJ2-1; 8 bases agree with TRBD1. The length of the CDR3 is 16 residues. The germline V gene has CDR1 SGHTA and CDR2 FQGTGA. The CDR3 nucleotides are TGTGCCGGCAGCATAGAGGGGCCGACAGGGGCTGGCGAGCAGTTCTTC. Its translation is CAGSIEGPTGAGEQFF. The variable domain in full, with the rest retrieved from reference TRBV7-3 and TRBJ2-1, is GAGVSQTPSNKVTEKGKYVELRCDPISGHTALYWYRQSLGQGPEFLIYFQGTGAADDSGLPNDRFFAVRPEGSVSTLKIQRTERGDSAVYLCAGSIEGPTGAGEQFFGPGTRLTVL.

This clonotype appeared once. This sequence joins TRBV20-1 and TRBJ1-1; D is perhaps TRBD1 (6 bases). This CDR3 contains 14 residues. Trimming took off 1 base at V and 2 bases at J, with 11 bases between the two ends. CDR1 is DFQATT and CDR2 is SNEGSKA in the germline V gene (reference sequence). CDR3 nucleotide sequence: TGCAGTGCTAGAGCTCGGGACACTAACACTGAAGCTTTCTTT. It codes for CSARARDTNTEAFF.

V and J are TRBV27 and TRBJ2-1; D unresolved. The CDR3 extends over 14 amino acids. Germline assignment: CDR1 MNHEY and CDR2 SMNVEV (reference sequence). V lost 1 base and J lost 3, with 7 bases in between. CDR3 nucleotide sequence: TGTGCCAGCAGTTTATTTGGCGACTACAATGAGCAGTTCTTC. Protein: CASSLFGDYNEQFF.

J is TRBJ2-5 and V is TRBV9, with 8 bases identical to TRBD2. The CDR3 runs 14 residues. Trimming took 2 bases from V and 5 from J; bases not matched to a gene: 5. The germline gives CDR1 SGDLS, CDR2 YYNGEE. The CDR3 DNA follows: TGTGCCAGCAGCGTCTTCGGGGGGGTGGAGACCCAGTACTTC. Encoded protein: CASSVFGGVETQYF. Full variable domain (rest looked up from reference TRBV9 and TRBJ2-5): DSGVTQTPKHLITATGQRVTLRCSPRSGDLSVYWYQQSLDQGLQFLIQYYNGEERAKGNILERFSAQQFPDLHSELNLSSLELGDSALYFCASSVFGGVETQYFGPGTRLLVL.